A selection of T cell receptor beta chains follows, all from one sample in a study of molecular identifiers for immune sequencing clone quantification. Each CDR3 protein is one row after TCRdb ran MiXCR on the PCR reads. The sample lists 300,000 to 400,000 distinct CDR3 sequences; 24% were seen once. The sequenced sample was naive CD8+ T cells from blood, with Jurkat cell RNA spiked in. These receptors originate from a human donor in good health. Some libraries in this study had Jurkat cell RNA spiked in. CDR3s include the opening cysteine and the closing phenylalanine or tryptophan. A D gene is named only where the DNA matches it firmly. Expanded clones are given a class, and other clones once, few, many or no size at all.

j_call | v_call | clone_size | d_call | cdr3_aa | cdr3_nt
TRBJ1-1 | TRBV2 | many | NA | CASSEAAWMNTEAFF | TGTGCCAGCAGTGAAGCTGCATGGATGAACACTGAAGCTTTCTTT
TRBJ2-3 | TRBV4-1 | few | NA | CASSHSPPPGTDTQYF | TGCGCCAGCAGCCACAGCCCTCCCCCTGGCACAGATACGCAGTATTTT
TRBJ2-7 | TRBV4-3 | few | NA | CASSLGRTSYEQYF | TGCGCCAGCAGCCTGGGACGGACGTCCTACGAGCAGTACTTC
TRBJ1-3 | TRBV20-1 | NA | NA | CSARPGLSSGNTIYF | TGCAGTGCCCGACCGGGCCTCAGCTCTGGAAACACCATATATTTT
TRBJ1-1 | TRBV30 | many | NA | CAWSVRGANTEAFF | TGTGCCTGGAGTGTACGGGGGGCGAACACTGAAGCTTTCTTT
TRBJ2-7 | TRBV27 | NA | NA | CASMDIPYEQYF | TGTGCCAGCATGGACATTCCCTACGAGCAGTACTTC
TRBJ2-7 | TRBV5-4 | NA | NA | CASSLAYGYEQYF | TGTGCCAGCAGCTTGGCCTACGGCTACGAGCAGTACTTC
TRBJ2-1 | TRBV4-3 | NA | TRBD2 | CASSQDWRGYEQFF | TGCGCCAGCAGCCAAGATTGGCGGGGGTATGAGCAGTTCTTC
TRBJ2-2 | TRBV6-6 | many | NA | CASSTPFNTGELFF | TGTGCCAGCAGTACTCCTTTTAACACCGGGGAGCTGTTTTTT
TRBJ2-1 | TRBV19 | NA | TRBD1 | CACARQGSYNEQFF | TGTGCCTGTGCAAGACAGGGCTCCTACAATGAGCAGTTCTTC
TRBJ1-5 | TRBV16 | many | NA | CASSQFRQPNQPQHF | TGTGCCAGCAGCCAATTTCGACAGCCCAATCAGCCCCAGCATTTT
TRBJ2-1 | TRBV6-6 | few | NA | CASSHLGSGVYNEQFF | TGTGCCAGCAGCCACTTGGGAAGCGGAGTCTACAATGAGCAGTTCTTC
TRBJ2-7 | TRBV7-9 | many | TRBD2 | CASSTKAGGSSYEQYF | TGTGCCAGCAGTACGAAAGCGGGGGGAAGCTCCTACGAGCAGTACTTC
TRBJ2-2 | TRBV12-3/TRBV12-4 | many | TRBD2 | CASSSGLAGVRTGELFF | TGTGCCAGCAGCTCGGGACTAGCGGGAGTTAGGACCGGGGAGCTGTTTTTT
TRBJ2-3 | TRBV6-1 | NA | TRBD2 | CASSEFRLAGGVDTLYF | TGTGCCAGCAGTGAATTTCGGCTAGCGGGGGGCGTGGATACGCTGTATTTT
TRBJ2-7 | TRBV2 | few | NA | CASRAGRGGAYEQYF | TGTGCCAGCAGGGCCGGACGGGGCGGTGCCTACGAGCAGTACTTC
TRBJ1-1 | TRBV7-9 | NA | NA | CASSPIDWNTEAFF | TGTGCCAGCAGCCCGATCGATTGGAACACTGAAGCTTTCTTT
TRBJ2-5 | TRBV12-3/TRBV12-4 | few | TRBD1 | CASSPTGPGETQYF | TGTGCCAGCAGCCCGACAGGGCCGGGAGAGACCCAGTACTTC
TRBJ1-1 | TRBV21-1 | few | NA | CASTEMGTEAFF | TGTGCCAGCACAGAGATGGGCACTGAAGCTTTCTTT
TRBJ2-5 | TRBV21-1 | NA | NA | CASSKVKGETQYF | TGTGCCAGCAGCAAAGTAAAAGGAGAGACCCAGTACTTC
TRBJ2-3 | TRBV7-2 | NA | TRBD2 | CPSSRTSLTDTQYF | TGTCCCAGCAGCCGGACTAGCCTCACAGATACGCAGTATTTT
TRBJ2-3 | TRBV29-1 | many | NA | CSWGISGISTDTQYF | TGCAGCTGGGGGATTTCGGGGATTAGCACAGATACGCAGTATTTT
TRBJ2-3 | TRBV29-1 | many | TRBD2 | CSVVSGRTNTQYF | TGCAGCGTTGTCAGCGGGAGGACAAATACGCAGTATTTT
TRBJ2-5 | TRBV5-1 | many | NA | CASSLGVALETQYF | TGCGCCAGCAGCTTGGGAGTCGCCCTAGAGACCCAGTACTTC
TRBJ1-1 | TRBV27 | NA | NA | CASSLSQGTEAFF | TGTGCCAGCAGTTTATCGCAGGGCACTGAAGCTTTCTTT
TRBJ2-7 | TRBV19 | many | NA | CASSGGPVIEQYF | TGTGCCAGTAGTGGGGGCCCCGTCATCGAGCAGTACTTC
TRBJ2-3 | TRBV6-6 | once | NA | CASCGGGQITDTQYF | TGTGCCAGCTGTGGGGGGGGGCAAATCACAGATACGCAGTATTTT
TRBJ1-1 | TRBV4-2 | few | NA | CASSQLYRDVTEAFF | TGTGCCAGCAGCCAACTTTACAGGGATGTCACTGAAGCTTTCTTT
TRBJ1-1 | TRBV5-6 | many | TRBD1 | CASSTGTGLTEAFF | TGTGCCAGCAGCACCGGGACAGGGTTGACTGAAGCTTTCTTT
TRBJ2-3 | TRBV25-1 | few | TRBD2 | CASTRGEREGRVGTDTQYF | TGTGCCAGCACCCGAGGGGAGCGGGAGGGCCGTGTGGGCACAGATACGCAGTATTTT
TRBJ2-3 | TRBV13 | NA | NA | CASSPRQESSTDTQYF | TGTGCCAGCAGCCCCAGACAGGAGTCTAGCACAGATACGCAGTATTTT
TRBJ2-3 | TRBV19 | many | NA | CASSIAALTDTQYF | TGTGCCAGTAGTATAGCGGCGCTCACAGATACGCAGTATTTT
TRBJ1-2 | TRBV6-4 | NA | NA | CASRPSTGSNYGYTF | TGTGCCAGCAGACCCTCGACAGGATCTAACTATGGCTACACCTTC
TRBJ2-3 | TRBV15 | NA | TRBD2 | CATSRAGGSDTQYF | TGTGCCACCAGCAGAGCGGGAGGGTCAGATACGCAGTATTTT
TRBJ2-6 | TRBV7-9 | NA | TRBD1 | CASSLQGAGAPVLPF | TGTGCCAGCAGCTTACAGGGGGCAGGGGCCCCCGTCCTGCCTTTC
TRBJ1-1 | TRBV30 | many | TRBD1 | CAWSFRQGAVFMNTEAFF | TGTGCCTGGAGTTTCAGACAGGGGGCTGTTTTTATGAACACTGAAGCTTTCTTT
TRBJ1-2 | TRBV7-9 | NA | TRBD1 | CASRSGDRGSNYGYTF | TGTGCCAGCAGGTCGGGGGACAGGGGTTCTAACTATGGCTACACCTTC
TRBJ2-7 | TRBV4-3 | few | NA | CASSQDRGPYYEQYF | TGCGCCAGCAGCCAAGATCGAGGACCCTACTACGAGCAGTACTTC
TRBJ2-7 | TRBV5-4 | few | TRBD1 | CASSLTGVHSYEQYF | TGTGCCAGCAGCCTAACAGGGGTCCACTCCTACGAGCAGTACTTC
TRBJ1-2 | TRBV7-9 | NA | TRBD1 | CASSLAGDRRPNYGYTF | TGTGCCAGCAGCTTAGCAGGGGACAGGAGACCTAACTATGGCTACACCTTC
TRBJ1-3 | TRBV6-5 | many | NA | CASSSLSGNTIYF | TGTGCCAGCAGTTCCCTCTCTGGAAACACCATATATTTT
TRBJ1-1 | TRBV12-3/TRBV12-4 | many | NA | CASSFGGATEAFF | TGTGCCAGCAGTTTCGGGGGGGCGACTGAAGCTTTCTTT
TRBJ2-1 | TRBV3-1 | NA | NA | CASSPNPQNERFF | TGTGCCAGCAGCCCGAACCCCCAGAATGAGCGGTTCTTC
TRBJ2-3 | TRBV29-1 | NA | NA | CSVVVSSVTNTDTQYF | TGCAGCGTTGTTGTTTCTAGCGTCACGAACACAGATACGCAGTATTTT
TRBJ1-1 | TRBV4-1 | few | TRBD1 | CASSLDRQMNTEAFF | TGCGCCAGCAGCCTGGACAGGCAGATGAACACTGAAGCTTTCTTT
TRBJ1-5 | TRBV4-3 | many | NA | CASSQGWQGHQPQHF | TGCGCCAGCAGCCAAGGTTGGCAGGGGCATCAGCCCCAGCATTTT
TRBJ2-3 | TRBV15 | many | NA | CATSRDLNQGGEADTQYF | TGTGCCACCAGCAGAGATCTAAATCAAGGAGGAGAGGCAGATACGCAGTATTTT
TRBJ1-1 | TRBV20-1 | NA | NA | CSAKRTQGAIFEAFF | TGCAGTGCTAAAAGAACGCAGGGAGCAATCTTTGAAGCTTTCTTT
TRBJ1-1 | TRBV30 | NA | TRBD1 | CAWLGQGYTEAFF | TGTGCCTGGTTAGGACAGGGCTACACTGAAGCTTTCTTT
TRBJ1-6 | TRBV30 | many | NA | CAWTRGNNSPLHF | TGTGCCTGGACCAGGGGAAATAATTCACCCCTCCACTTT
TRBJ2-7 | TRBV7-9 | few | TRBD2 | CASTAVGSGGAYEQYF | TGTGCCAGCACCGCCGTAGGAAGCGGGGGGGCTTACGAGCAGTACTTC
TRBJ2-7 | TRBV7-2 | few | TRBD2 | CASSLAGGKLAGGRSYEQYF | TGTGCCAGCAGCTTAGCGGGGGGAAAACTAGCGGGAGGTCGGTCCTACGAGCAGTACTTC
TRBJ2-5 | TRBV29-1 | few | NA | CSVGSIAEQETQYF | TGCAGCGTAGGATCAATAGCGGAACAAGAGACCCAGTACTTC
TRBJ1-1 | TRBV5-1 | few | TRBD1 | CASSNRDRYGTEALF | TGCGCCAGCAGCAACCGGGACAGATACGGCACTGAAGCTCTCTTT
TRBJ1-5 | TRBV5-6 | many | TRBD1 | CASSIQGAGQPQHF | TGTGCCAGCAGCATACAGGGGGCGGGTCAGCCCCAGCATTTT